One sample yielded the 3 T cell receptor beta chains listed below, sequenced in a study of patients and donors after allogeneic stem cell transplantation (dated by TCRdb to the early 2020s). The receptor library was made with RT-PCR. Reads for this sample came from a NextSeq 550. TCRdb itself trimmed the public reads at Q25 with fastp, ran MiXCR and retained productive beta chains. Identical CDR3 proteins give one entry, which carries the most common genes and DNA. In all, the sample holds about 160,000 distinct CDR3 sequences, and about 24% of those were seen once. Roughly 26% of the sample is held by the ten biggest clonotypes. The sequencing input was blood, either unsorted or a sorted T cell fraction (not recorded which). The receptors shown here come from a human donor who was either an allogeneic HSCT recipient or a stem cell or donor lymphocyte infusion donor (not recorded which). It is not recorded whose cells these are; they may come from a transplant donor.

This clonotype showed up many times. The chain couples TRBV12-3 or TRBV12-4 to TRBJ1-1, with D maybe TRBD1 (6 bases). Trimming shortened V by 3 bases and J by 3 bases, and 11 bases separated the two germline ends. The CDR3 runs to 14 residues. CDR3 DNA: TGTGCCAGCAGTTTTCTTAGGGGGGACACTGAAGCTTTCTTT. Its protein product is CASSFLRGDTEAFF.

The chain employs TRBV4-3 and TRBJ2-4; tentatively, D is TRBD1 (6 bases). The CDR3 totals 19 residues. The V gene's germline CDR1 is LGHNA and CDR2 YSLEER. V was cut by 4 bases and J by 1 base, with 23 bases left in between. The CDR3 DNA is TGCGCCAGCAGCCGCTGGGGGCAGGAGAATAACGCGGCCAAAAACATTCAGTACTTC. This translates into CASSRWGQENNAAKNIQYF.

The CDR3 is CSGEAGGDNEQFF. In DNA form, the CDR3 reads TGCAGTGGAGAAGCCGGGGGAGACAATGAGCAGTTCTTC. The chain employs TRBV20-1 and TRBJ2-1; D possibly corresponds to TRBD2 (6 bases). Germline V gene data show CDR1 as DFQATT and CDR2 as SNEGSKA (reference sequence). The V gene lost 7 bases and the J gene lost 5 bases, with 15 bases spanning the gap. The CDR3 is 13 amino acids.